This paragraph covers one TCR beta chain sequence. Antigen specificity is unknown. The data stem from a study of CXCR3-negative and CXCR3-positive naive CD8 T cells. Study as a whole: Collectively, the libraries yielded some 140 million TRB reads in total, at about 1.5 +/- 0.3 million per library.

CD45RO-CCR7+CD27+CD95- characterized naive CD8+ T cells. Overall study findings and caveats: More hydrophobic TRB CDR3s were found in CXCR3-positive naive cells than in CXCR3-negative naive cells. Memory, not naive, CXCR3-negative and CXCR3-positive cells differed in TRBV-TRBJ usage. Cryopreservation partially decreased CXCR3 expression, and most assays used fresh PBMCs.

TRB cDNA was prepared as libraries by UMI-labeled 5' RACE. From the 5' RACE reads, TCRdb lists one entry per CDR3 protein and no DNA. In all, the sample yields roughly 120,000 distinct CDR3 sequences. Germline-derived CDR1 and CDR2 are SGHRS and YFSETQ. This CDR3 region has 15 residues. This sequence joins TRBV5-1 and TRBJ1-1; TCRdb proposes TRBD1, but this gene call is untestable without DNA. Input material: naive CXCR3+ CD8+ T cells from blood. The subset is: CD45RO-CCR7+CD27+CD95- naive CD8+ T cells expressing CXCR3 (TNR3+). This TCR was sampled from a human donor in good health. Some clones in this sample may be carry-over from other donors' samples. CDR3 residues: CASSLLQGPNTEAFF.